This T cell receptor beta chain was recorded in a study of blood T cells in healthy people across ages. Broader study findings: Naive and antigen-experienced cells were not separated, limiting conclusive comparison.

V gave up 2 bases and J gave up 4 bases; unmatched junction bases: 8. Germline-derived CDR1 and CDR2 are MNHEY and SVGEGT. The CDR3 consists of 17 residues. For this clonotype: Its antigen is unidentified.

It was with a sample-barcoded 5' primer and a J-beta primer mix that a second PCR of about 6 to 12 cycles was run. One entry per CDR3 protein results from TCRdb running MiXCR on the 5' RACE reads. The sample lists roughly 730,000 distinct CDR3 sequences, approximately 53% occurring once. Total RNA extracted from each sample amounted to at least 5 micrograms. This clonotype was obtained from a man in his forties or fifties in good health. The gene calls are TRBV6-2 or TRBV6-3 and TRBJ2-6; 7 bases are a match to TRBD1. The sequencing sample was made of blood. CDR3 residues: CASSYDITGAGANVLTF. The CDR3 DNA reads as TGTGCCAGCAGTTACGACATTACAGGGGCCGGGGCCAACGTCCTGACTTTC.